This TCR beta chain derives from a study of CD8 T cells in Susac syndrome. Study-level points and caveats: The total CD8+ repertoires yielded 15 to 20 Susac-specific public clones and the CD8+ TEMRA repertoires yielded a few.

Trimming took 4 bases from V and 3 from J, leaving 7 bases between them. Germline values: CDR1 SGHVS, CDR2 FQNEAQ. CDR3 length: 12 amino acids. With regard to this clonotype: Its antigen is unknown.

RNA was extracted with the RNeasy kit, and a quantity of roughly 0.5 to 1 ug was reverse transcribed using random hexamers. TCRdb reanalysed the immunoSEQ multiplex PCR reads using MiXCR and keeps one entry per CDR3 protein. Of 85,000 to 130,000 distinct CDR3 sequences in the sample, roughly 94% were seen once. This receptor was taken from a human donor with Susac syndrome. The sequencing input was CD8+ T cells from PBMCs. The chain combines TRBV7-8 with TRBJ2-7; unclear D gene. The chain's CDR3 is CASSSVIYEQYF. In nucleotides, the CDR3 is TGTGCCAGCAGCTCCGTTATCTACGAGCAGTACTTC.